The 27 T cell receptor beta chains presented below share a single source sample, sequenced in a study of CD8 T cells in Susac syndrome. RNA, at about 0.45 to 1 ug, was reverse transcribed with random hexamers. TCRdb independently ran MiXCR on the immunoSEQ multiplex PCR reads; one entry per CDR3 protein. The sample carries 100,000 to 150,000 distinct CDR3 sequences, 90% to 95% recorded once. The source material was CD4+ T cells from PBMCs. The receptors here all came from a human donor with multiple sclerosis.

The chain couples TRBV7-9 to TRBJ1-1; D uncertain. CDR1 is SEHNR, CDR2 FQNEAQ, per germline (reference sequence). This CDR3 comprises 15 residues. Trimming removed 1 base from V and 0 bases from J, with 9 bases in between. The CDR3 loop is CASSLGRTVNTEAFF. The CDR3 DNA follows: TGTGCCAGCAGCTTAGGCCGTACAGTGAACACTGAAGCTTTCTTT.

The V gene is TRBV24-1, the J gene TRBJ2-3; D unclear. Germline loops: CDR1 KGHDR, CDR2 SFDVKD. The ends were cut back, 3 bases at V and 7 bases at J, with 7 bases in the middle. This CDR3 has 12 amino acids. Written as DNA, the CDR3 is TGTGCCACCAGTGATGCGTTGAATACGCAGTATTTT. Translation gives CATSDALNTQYF.

This rearrangement joins TRBV3-1 to TRBJ2-6; no definite D call. The CDR3 runs 16 residues. The germline CDR1 and CDR2 sequences are LGHDT and YNNKEL (reference sequence). The ends were cut back, 1 base at V and 0 bases at J, with 7 bases in the middle. CDR3 protein: CASSQARTSGANVLTF. CDR3 nucleotide sequence: TGTGCCAGCAGCCAAGCCAGGACCTCTGGGGCCAACGTCCTGACTTTC.

The chain couples TRBV19 to TRBJ1-1, with 8 bases lining up with TRBD1. There are 14 residues in the CDR3. Looked up from germline, CDR1 is LNHDA and CDR2 is SQIVND (reference sequence). With V trimmed by 7 bases and J by 2 bases, 6 bases remained unmatched. CDR3 protein: CASTSGQGNTEAFF. CDR3 bases: TGTGCCAGTACCAGCGGACAGGGAAACACTGAAGCTTTCTTT.

This chain joins TRBV9 and TRBJ1-2; tentatively, D is TRBD1 (5 bases). Trimming removed 0 bases at V and 4 bases at J, with 7 bases between. The CDR3 has 13 residues. Germline-derived CDR1 and CDR2 are SGDLS and YYNGEE. This chain's CDR3 is CASSVDDSYGYTF. CDR3 coding DNA: TGTGCCAGCAGCGTAGATGACAGCTATGGCTACACCTTC.

This rearrangement joins TRBV19 to TRBJ2-2; D is unclear. CDR3 length equals 12 residues. Germline loops: CDR1 LNHDA, CDR2 SQIVND (reference sequence). The V end lost 5 bases, the J end lost 7 bases, and 8 bases lay between the germline ends. DNA for the CDR3: TGTGCCAGTAGTCTATTTGGCGGGGAGCTGTTTTTT. It is translated as CASSLFGGELFF.

This chain connects TRBV20-1 to TRBJ2-1; a possible D gene is TRBD1 (5 bases). Germline V lookup: CDR1 DFQATT, CDR2 SNEGSKA (reference sequence). The CDR3 runs 17 residues. The V end lost 2 bases, the J end lost 0 bases, and 17 bases lay between the germline ends. The CDR3 coding sequence is TGCAGTGCTAGATCTGGGGCCGCTTGGCCCTCCTACAATGAGCAGTTCTTC. It codes for CSARSGAAWPSYNEQFF.

The rearrangement uses TRBV5-6 and TRBJ2-4; TRBD2 aligns across 11 bases. After removal of 4 bases from V and 8 bases from J, the junction contained 11 bases not matched to a gene. Germline CDR1 reads SGHDT; CDR2 reads YYEEEE. The CDR3 is 16 amino acids. CDR3 in amino acids: CASSPSLLAGDDIQYF. DNA for the CDR3: TGTGCCAGCAGCCCCTCGTTACTAGCGGGAGACGACATTCAGTACTTC.

The rearrangement joins TRBV2 to TRBJ1-6; D is perhaps TRBD1 (5 bases). Germline-derived CDR1 and CDR2 are SNHLY and FYNNEI. The CDR3 covers 11 residues. The V and J ends lost 8 bases and 10 bases respectively, with 9 bases between them. This CDR3 is CASQGYSPLHF. In DNA form, the CDR3 reads TGTGCCAGCCAGGGTTACTCACCCCTCCACTTT.

The chain couples TRBV12-3 or TRBV12-4 to TRBJ1-1; D call uncertain. The CDR3 length is 13 residues. V was pared by 2 bases and J by 11 bases, with 15 bases between. The CDR3 bases are TGTGCCAGCAGTTTAAGTAATGTCCGGTGGGCTTTCTTT. It specifies CASSLSNVRWAFF.

V gene TRBV12-5 combines with J gene TRBJ2-7; D is uncertain. The CDR3 extends over 19 amino acids. V lost 0 bases and J lost 2, with 23 bases in between. Germline-derived CDR1 and CDR2 are LGHNT and FRNRAP. CDR3 sequence (DNA): TGTGCTAGTGGTTTGGTAATAAGCCGACCCGATCCCAGGACCTACGAGCAGTACTTC. This encodes CASGLVISRPDPRTYEQYF.

V gene TRBV30 combines with J gene TRBJ2-5; D is undetermined. The CDR3 contains 14 residues. V was pared by 0 bases and J by 2 bases, with 10 bases between. The V gene's germline CDR1 is GTSNPN and CDR2 SVGIG (reference sequence). CDR3 coding DNA: TGTGCCTGGAGTGTTGGAGCCTTACAAGAGACCCAGTACTTC. Translation: CAWSVGALQETQYF.

The count of this clonotype is one. The chain couples TRBV29-1 to TRBJ2-1, with D unclear. CDR1 and CDR2 (germline): SQVTM, ANQGSEA. Trimming took 6 bases from V and 0 from J, leaving 12 bases between them. This CDR3 has 14 amino acids. CDR3 DNA sequence: TGCAGCGTAGCCGACACCGGCTCCTACAATGAGCAGTTCTTC. Translated, it gives CSVADTGSYNEQFF.

V usage is TRBV29-1 and J usage is TRBJ2-1; 8 nucleotides agree with TRBD2. CDR3 length: 15 residues. V dropped 4 bases and J dropped 8; count of bases not matched to a gene: 13. Germline CDR1 SQVTM, CDR2 ANQGSEA. CDR3 nucleotide sequence: TGCAGCGTTGGACTCTTTAGCGGGACGAGCCATGAGCAGTTCTTC. Its protein product is CSVGLFSGTSHEQFF.

The rearrangement joins TRBV9 to TRBJ2-2, with D possibly matching TRBD1 (5 bases). Trimming left V 0 bases short and J 4 bases short, with 13 bases between. The germline V gene encodes CDR1 SGDLS and CDR2 YYNGEE. The CDR3 is made up of 16 amino acids. This chain's CDR3 is CASSVGLGDSTGELFF. In DNA form, the CDR3 reads TGTGCCAGCAGCGTAGGGTTAGGGGATTCCACCGGGGAGCTGTTTTTT.

The gene calls are TRBV7-8 and TRBJ2-4; a possible D gene is TRBD1 (6 bases). Trimming stripped 1 base from V and 0 bases from J, with 7 bases between. This CDR3 has 15 amino acids. Germline-derived CDR1 and CDR2 are SGHVS and FQNEAQ. The CDR3: CASSLGTVAKNIQYF. As DNA, the CDR3 is TGTGCCAGCAGCTTAGGGACAGTAGCCAAAAACATTCAGTACTTC.

The chain combines TRBV6-5 with TRBJ1-2, with TRBD1 identical over 7 bases. The CDR3 totals 13 residues. Trimming at V came to 6 bases and at J to 4 bases, leaving 5 bases not matched to a gene. Germline CDR1 reads MNHEY; CDR2 reads SVGAGI. CDR3 sequence reads: CASRTGDGYGYTF. CDR3 in DNA: TGTGCCAGCAGAACAGGGGATGGCTATGGCTACACCTTC.

The chain combines TRBV7-2 with TRBJ2-5; TRBD2 agrees at 10 bases. The CDR3 totals 15 residues. Germline V gene lookup returns CDR1 SGHTA and CDR2 FQGNSA. With V trimmed by 3 bases and J by 5 bases, 6 bases remained unmatched. The CDR3 DNA sequence: TGTGCCAGCAGCTTCTCTAGCGGGAGTTACGAGACCCAGTACTTC. It codes for CASSFSSGSYETQYF.

The chain has TRBV6-5 and TRBJ1-1; 9 bases line up with TRBD1. Trimming cost V 4 bases and J 0 bases; bases outside gene matches: 3. Germline CDR1 and CDR2: MNHEY and SVGAGI. The CDR3 contains 15 residues. CDR3 in DNA: TGTGCCAGCAGTTTCGGGACAGGGATGAACACTGAAGCTTTCTTT. Protein sequence: CASSFGTGMNTEAFF.

The chain joins TRBV7-9 to TRBJ1-6; D is unclear. Per the germline V gene, CDR1 is SEHNR and CDR2 is FQNEAQ (reference sequence). The CDR3 consists of 13 residues. The V end was cut by 7 bases, the J end by 7 bases, with 11 bases between. The CDR3 region has the DNA TGTGCCAGCACCCTACTTTCGAATTCACCCCTCCACTTT. Protein product: CASTLLSNSPLHF.

V and J are TRBV12-3 or TRBV12-4 and TRBJ2-2; D is unclear. Trimming left V 2 bases short and J 6 bases short, with 13 bases between. The CDR3 totals 15 residues. CDR3 DNA: TGTGCCAGCAGTTTACGGGCTCGCATATCCGGGGAGCTGTTTTTT. Amino acids: CASSLRARISGELFF.

This chain uses TRBV5-4 with TRBJ1-5, with 8 nucleotides matching TRBD1. Trimming cost V 0 bases and J 2 bases; bases outside gene matches: 1. The CDR3 is 15 residues long. The V gene's germline CDR1 is SGHNT and CDR2 YYREEE (reference sequence). The CDR3 here is CASSLAGQGNQPQHF. The CDR3 DNA follows: TGTGCCAGCAGCTTGGCGGGACAGGGCAATCAGCCCCAGCATTTT.

V and J are TRBV2 and TRBJ1-2; weak D call: TRBD1 (6 bases). The CDR3 is made up of 14 amino acids. Germline V gene sequence: CDR1 SNHLY, CDR2 FYNNEI. Trimming pared 6 bases from V and 2 bases from J, leaving 13 bases between. The CDR3 reads CASRPGAINYGYTF. CDR3 nucleotide sequence: TGTGCCAGCAGGCCAGGGGCGATAAACTATGGCTACACCTTC.

The CDR3 sequence is CASSLTGSGETQYF. The CDR3 DNA reads TGTGCCAGCAGTTTAACTGGGTCCGGAGAGACCCAGTACTTC. The chain couples TRBV28 to TRBJ2-5; unclear D gene. The CDR3 runs 14 residues. Trimming left V 2 bases short and J 4 bases short, with 11 bases between. The germline CDR1 and CDR2 sequences are MDHEN and SYDVKM.

The gene calls are TRBV23-1 and TRBJ1-5; D possibly corresponds to TRBD1 (5 bases). TRBV23-1 is sorted into the ORF group, with uncertain function. The CDR3 length is 15 residues. Deletions cut 3 bases from V and 7 bases from J, with 16 bases between. The CDR3 nucleotides read TGCGCCAGCAGTCATGCGGATTGGGGGATCCAGCCCCAGCATTTT. Translation gives CASSHADWGIQPQHF.

The chain employs TRBV15 and TRBJ2-1, with D uncertain. Germline V gene lookup returns CDR1 LNHNV and CDR2 YYDKDF (reference sequence). The CDR3 runs to 18 residues. Trimming removed 0 bases from V and 1 base from J, with 16 bases in between. CDR3 nucleotide sequence: TGTGCCACCAGCAGAGAGAGGCGGCGGCCAGCGTCCTACAATGAGCAGTTCTTC. This encodes CATSRERRRPASYNEQFF.

The rearrangement joins TRBV12-3 or TRBV12-4 to TRBJ2-7, with D possibly matching TRBD2 (7 bases). The CDR3 sequence is 15 residues long. The V end lost 2 bases, the J end lost 7 bases, and 18 bases lay between the germline ends. The CDR3, as DNA: TGTGCCAGCAGTTTATCTGAGGGGGGGTGGAGAGAGCAGTACTTC. The encoded protein is CASSLSEGGWREQYF.